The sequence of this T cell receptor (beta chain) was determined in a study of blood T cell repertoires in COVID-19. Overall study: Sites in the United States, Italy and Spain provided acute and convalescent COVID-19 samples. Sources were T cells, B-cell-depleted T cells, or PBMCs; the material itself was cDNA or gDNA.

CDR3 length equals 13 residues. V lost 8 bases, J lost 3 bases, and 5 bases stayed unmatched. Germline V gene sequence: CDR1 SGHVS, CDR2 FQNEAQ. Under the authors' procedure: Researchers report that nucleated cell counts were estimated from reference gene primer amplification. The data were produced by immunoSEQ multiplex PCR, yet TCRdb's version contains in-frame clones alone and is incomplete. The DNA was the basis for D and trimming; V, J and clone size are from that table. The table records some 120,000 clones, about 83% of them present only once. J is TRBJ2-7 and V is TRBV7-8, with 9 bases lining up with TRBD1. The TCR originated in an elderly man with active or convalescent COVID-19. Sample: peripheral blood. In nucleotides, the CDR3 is TGTGCCAGCGATCGGGGACAGGGCTACGAGCAGTACTTC. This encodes CASDRGQGYEQYF.